This TCR beta chain comes out of a study of Graves' ophthalmopathy and Graves' hyperthyroidism. This clonotype was observed a few times. Using RNA transcripts, the TCR beta CDR3 regions were amplified. HTBI primers were used in a first-round RT-PCR, which preceded a second-round multiplex PCR. One entry per CDR3 protein results from TCRdb running MiXCR on the multiplex PCR reads. In the table there are about 1.2 million distinct CDR3 sequences, about 38% of which are singletons. V dropped 5 bases and J dropped 7 bases, with 18 bases sitting between them. Per the germline V gene, CDR1 is SGHVS and CDR2 is FQNEAQ. The CDR3 has 16 residues. Hyperthyroidism patients were newly diagnosed, ill under 2 months, and aged 18 to 65 years. Patients were left out if they had other autoimmune diseases, uncontrolled infections, pregnancy or lactation.

The source of this sequence is an adult man with Graves' hyperthyroidism. Specimen: peripheral blood or thyroid tissue (not recorded which). The chain has TRBV7-8 and TRBJ1-6, with unresolved D. CDR3 sequence (DNA): TGTGCCAGCAGCCGGGTCATGCTCTCCCAGAATTCACCCCTCCACTTT. Translating it yields CASSRVMLSQNSPLHF.